These 13 T cell receptor beta chains share one sample of origin, sequenced in a study of shared clonotypes between healthy human individuals. Sequencing used immunoSEQ multiplex PCR; TCRdb keeps in-frame clones, though not all of them. The sample consists of around 2.5 million clones, under 95% of them appearing once. Sequenced sample: naive CD4+ T cells from PBMCs. Subset in this sample: CD45RA+ positively selected. The receptors shown here come from a man between 18 and 29 years old in good health. Some clones in this sample may be carry-over from other donors' samples.

Concerning this clone: The identical CDR3 is also encoded by other nucleotide sequences in the sample. V usage is TRBV7-9 and J usage is TRBJ2-5, with TRBD1 as a possible D gene (5 bases). Germline-derived CDR1 and CDR2 are SEHNR and FQNEAQ (reference sequence). The CDR3 totals 13 residues. Trimming cost V 5 bases and J 4 bases, with 11 bases left between them. The DNA for the CDR3 is TGTGCCAGCAGCCGTGGGGCAGGAGAGACCCAGTACTTC. It specifies CASSRGAGETQYF.

The chain has TRBV28 and TRBJ2-1; possible D gene TRBD1, 6 bases. The CDR3 is 11 amino acids. The V end lost 10 bases, the J end lost 10 bases, and 14 bases lay between the germline ends. CDR1 is MDHEN and CDR2 is SYDVKM in the germline V gene. The CDR3 nucleotides are TGTGCCACCACAGGGTACACGGAGCAGTTCTTC. Translation gives CATTGYTEQFF.

V and J are TRBV28 and TRBJ1-5, with a tentative D call TRBD1 (6 bases). V lost 2 bases and J lost 11, with 19 bases in between. Germline CDR1 MDHEN, CDR2 SYDVKM. The length of the CDR3 is 15 residues. The CDR3: CASSLPRQVRVSQHF. The DNA of the CDR3 is TGTGCCAGCAGTTTACCGAGACAGGTCCGGGTGTCCCAGCATTTT.

The J gene is TRBJ1-1, the V gene TRBV29-1; 8 positions agree with TRBD1. This CDR3 is 13 amino acids long. Looked up from germline, CDR1 is SQVTM and CDR2 is ANQGSEA. J gave up 1 base and V 5 bases, and 3 bases lay outside the gene matches. The CDR3: CSVFGQGNTEAFF. CDR3 bases: TGCAGCGTTTTCGGACAGGGGAACACTGAAGCTTTCTTT.

This chain joins TRBV7-8 and TRBJ1-5; tentatively, D is TRBD1 (5 bases). Trimming pared 8 bases from V and 6 bases from J, leaving 26 bases between. The CDR3 is 17 amino acids. Per germline, CDR1 SGHVS and CDR2 FQNEAQ. CDR3 sequence (DNA): TGTGCCAGCTTACCGGGGCCTCTTCAGTCTGCGGTTCAGCCCCAGCATTTT. This codes for CASLPGPLQSAVQPQHF.

The V and J genes are TRBV11-2 and TRBJ2-5; D is undetermined. V dropped 5 bases and J dropped 5 bases, with 12 bases sitting between them. The germline V gene encodes CDR1 SGHAT and CDR2 FQNNGV. The length of the CDR3 is 13 residues. The CDR3 sequence: CASSPTLTETQYF. The CDR3, as DNA: TGTGCCAGCAGCCCGACCCTAACGGAGACCCAGTACTTC.

The rearrangement links TRBV15 to TRBJ2-7, with TRBD1 identical over 7 bases. CDR1 is LNHNV, CDR2 YYDKDF, per germline (reference sequence). Germline trimming cut 1 base from V and 1 base from J; bases unmatched to any gene: 13. This CDR3 spans 18 amino acids. Here the CDR3 reads CATSRGPGQKIISYEQYF. CDR3 coding DNA: TGTGCCACCAGCAGAGGCCCGGGACAGAAAATAATTTCCTACGAGCAGTACTTC.

The gene calls are TRBV5-1 and TRBJ1-6, with 11 bases matching TRBD1. Germline V lookup: CDR1 SGHRS, CDR2 YFSETQ. The CDR3 is made up of 14 amino acids. Trimming removed 3 bases from V and 7 bases from J; junction bases left unmatched: 0. CDR3 DNA sequence: TGCGCCAGCAGCTGGGACAGGGGGAATTCACCCCTCCACTTT. Translating it yields CASSWDRGNSPLHF. Full variable domain (outside the CDR3, taken from reference TRBV5-1 and TRBJ1-6): KAGVTQTPRYLIKTRGQQVTLSCSPISGHRSVSWYQQTPGQGLQFLFEYFSETQRNKGNFPGRFSGRQFSNSRSEMNVSTLELGDSALYLCASSWDRGNSPLHFGNGTRLTVT.

The chain recombines TRBV6-5 with TRBJ2-7, with 8 bases lining up with TRBD1. V shed 2 bases, J shed 6 bases, and the junction held 12 bases outside the gene matches. In germline, CDR1 is MNHEY, CDR2 SVGAGI. CDR3 length equals 16 residues. CDR3 in amino acids: CASSYVRSGQGSEQYF. DNA for the CDR3: TGTGCCAGCAGTTACGTTCGCAGTGGACAGGGAAGCGAGCAGTACTTC.

The chain uses TRBV18 and TRBJ1-1; D gene uncertain. There are 13 residues in the CDR3. With 3 bases removed from V and 2 bases from J, the gap between germline ends came to 7 bases. CDR1 is KGHSH, CDR2 LQKENI, per germline. This CDR3 reads CASSPIANTEAFF. CDR3 nucleotide sequence: TGTGCCAGCTCACCGATAGCTAACACTGAAGCTTTCTTT.

V is TRBV7-9 and J is TRBJ2-6; D is unresolved. The CDR3 totals 15 residues. V was cut by 5 bases and J by 0 bases, with 8 bases left in between. From germline, CDR1 is SEHNR and CDR2 FQNEAQ (reference sequence). CDR3 coding DNA: TGTGCCAGCAGCCCGATCGGCTCTGGGGCCAACGTCCTGACTTTC. Its translation: CASSPIGSGANVLTF.

On this clone: The sample holds other DNA sequences that translate to the same CDR3. The chain couples TRBV18 to TRBJ2-1, with TRBD1 as a possible D gene (5 bases). The CDR3 spans 12 residues. Between the trimmed V and J ends, which lost 0 bases and 10 bases, there was a span of 7 bases. From germline, CDR1 is KGHSH and CDR2 LQKENI. The CDR3 is CASSPPRGEQFF. The CDR3 DNA reads TGTGCCAGCTCACCACCAAGGGGAGAGCAGTTCTTC.

This clone appeared once. Other DNA sequences from this sample encode an identical CDR3 as well. The rearrangement joins TRBV7-3 to TRBJ2-1; TRBD2 matches 11 bases. V was clipped by 2 bases and J by 5 bases; unmatched bases: 2. This CDR3 has 15 residues. Germline loops: CDR1 SGHTA, CDR2 FQGTGA. The CDR3, as DNA: TGTGCCAGCAGCTTAGGGACTAGCGGTAACAATGAGCAGTTCTTC. This sequence encodes CASSLGTSGNNEQFF.